The 25 T cell receptor beta chains reported below all come from one sample, sequenced in a study of cytomegalovirus exposure and HLA in healthy donors. Primers for the PCR totalled 60 Vbeta and 13 Jbeta. Here immunoSEQ multiplex PCR was the method, and the copy in TCRdb shows in-frame clones only, minus some. The sample comprises around 150,000 clones, around 63% of which are singletons, and roughly 4.4% rests with the top ten. Specimen: PBMCs. The receptors come from a woman aged 18-30 years in good health and CMV-seropositive.

The rearrangement links TRBV7-8 to TRBJ1-2, with D perhaps TRBD1 (6 bases). Germline values: CDR1 SGHVS, CDR2 FQNEAQ. V was shortened by 5 bases and J by 8 bases, with 18 bases between the two germline ends. The CDR3 is 14 residues long. CDR3 nucleotide sequence: TGTGCCAGCAGCGGAAAGGACAGTCGATGGGGCTACACCTTC. This sequence encodes CASSGKDSRWGYTF. The full variable domain, its missing parts supplied by reference TRBV7-8 and TRBJ1-2, is GAGVSQSPRYKVAKRGQDVALRCDPISGHVSLFWYQQALGQGPEFLTYFQNEAQLDKSGLPSDRFFAERPEGSVSTLKIQRTQQEDSAVYLCASSGKDSRWGYTFGSGTRLTVV.

The CDR3 DNA is TGCGCCAGCAGCACGGGGACTAGCGGACCGGCGGGTACGCAGTATTTT. The encoded protein is CASSTGTSGPAGTQYF. The rearrangement links TRBV5-1 to TRBJ2-3; 11 positions match TRBD2. The germline gives CDR1 SGHRS, CDR2 YFSETQ. Losses at the gene ends were 4 bases for V and 8 bases for J; bases not matched to a gene: 12. There are 16 residues in the CDR3.

The V gene is TRBV7-9, the J gene TRBJ2-7, with D possibly matching TRBD2 (5 bases). CDR1 is SEHNR and CDR2 is FQNEAQ in the germline V gene (reference sequence). This CDR3 has 11 residues. Trimming took off 5 bases at V and 4 bases at J, with 6 bases between the two ends. The CDR3 sequence is CASSTGYEQYF. The CDR3 bases are TGTGCCAGCAGCACGGGGTACGAGCAGTACTTC. The complete variable domain, with remaining parts taken from reference TRBV7-9 and TRBJ2-7, reads DTGVSQNPRHKITKRGQNVTFRCDPISEHNRLYWYRQTLGQGPEFLTYFQNEAQLEKSRLLSDRFSAERPKGSFSTLEIQRTEQGDSAMYLCASSTGYEQYFGPGTRLTVT.

The rearrangement links TRBV19 to TRBJ2-1; 11 bases line up with TRBD1. The CDR3 length is 16 residues. The germline CDR1 and CDR2 sequences are LNHDA and SQIVND (reference sequence). V lost 8 bases and J lost 9; bases outside the gene matches: 15. Here the CDR3 reads CASGFAEDRGRIEQFF. Written as DNA, the CDR3 is TGTGCCAGTGGGTTTGCAGAGGACAGGGGGCGAATTGAGCAGTTCTTC.

This clone was detected only a few times. The V call is TRBV19, the J call TRBJ2-3; TRBD1 matches 11 bases. Germline CDR1 reads LNHDA; CDR2 reads SQIVND (reference sequence). The length of the CDR3 is 15 residues. Germline trimming cut 6 bases from V and 6 bases from J; bases unmatched to any gene: 8. CDR3 sequence (DNA): TGTGCCAGTAGAAGGACAGGGGGCCCCTACGATACGCAGTATTTT. It specifies CASRRTGGPYDTQYF.

The J gene is TRBJ2-7, the V gene TRBV6-5; 9 nucleotides match TRBD1. The germline gives CDR1 MNHEY, CDR2 SVGAGI. The CDR3 has 16 residues. Trimming took 0 bases from V and 7 from J; bases not matched to a gene: 10. The CDR3 DNA sequence: TGTGCCAGCAGTTACTCGACGCCGGGACAGGGAAAGGAGCAGTACTTC. This gives the protein CASSYSTPGQGKEQYF.

This clone was seen only a few times. Other nucleotide sequences from this sample produce the same CDR3. The chain uses TRBV30 and TRBJ1-6; 7 bases are a match to TRBD1. Germline V gene data show CDR1 as GTSNPN and CDR2 as SVGIG (reference sequence). The CDR3 is made up of 15 amino acids. V lost 5 bases, J lost 5 bases, and 9 bases stayed unmatched. The CDR3 sequence is CAWDEGARHNSPLHF. Here the CDR3 DNA reads TGTGCCTGGGACGAGGGGGCTCGGCATAATTCACCCCTCCACTTT.

The chain joins TRBV6-5 to TRBJ1-1; TRBD1 matches at 8 bases. Germline V gene sequence: CDR1 MNHEY, CDR2 SVGAGI. The CDR3 length is 13 residues. Trimming removed 6 bases from V and 7 bases from J; junction bases left unmatched: 7. The CDR3 nucleotides read TGTGCCAGCAGCGGACAGGGAATGGGTGAAGCTTTCTTT. It codes for CASSGQGMGEAFF.

The chain links TRBV7-8 to TRBJ2-2, with 10 bases identical to TRBD1. The germline gives CDR1 SGHVS, CDR2 FQNEAQ. V was pared by 2 bases and J by 7 bases, with 4 bases of the junction left unmatched. CDR3 size: 15 residues. The CDR3 DNA reads as TGTGCCAGCAGCTTACTGGACAGGGGGAGCGGGGAGCTGTTTTTT. It encodes CASSLLDRGSGELFF.

V gene TRBV7-3 combines with J gene TRBJ1-6; TRBD1 aligns across 7 bases. Per the germline V gene, CDR1 is SGHTA and CDR2 is FQGTGA. The CDR3 consists of 12 residues. Trimming cost V 2 bases and J 12 bases; bases outside gene matches: 1. The CDR3 loop reads CASSLQGEPLHF. The CDR3 DNA sequence: TGTGCCAGCAGCTTACAGGGGGAACCCCTCCACTTT.

The chain uses TRBV11-2 and TRBJ2-1; TRBD2 matches at 7 bases. The V gene's germline CDR1 is SGHAT and CDR2 FQNNGV. The ends lost 2 bases at V and 0 bases at J; junction bases unmatched: 4. CDR3 length: 16 residues. The CDR3 DNA reads as TGTGCCAGCAGCTTAACACGCGGGAGCTCCTACAATGAGCAGTTCTTC. Protein: CASSLTRGSSYNEQFF.

This chain links TRBV7-3 with TRBJ2-6; TRBD1 agrees at 8 bases. The germline V gene encodes CDR1 SGHTA and CDR2 FQGTGA. This CDR3 has 16 amino acids. J gave up 6 bases and V 3 bases, and 7 bases lay outside the gene matches. CDR3 nucleotides: TGTGCCAGCAGCTTGTCCAGGGGGCTTGAGGCCAACGTCCTGACTTTC. It yields the protein CASSLSRGLEANVLTF.

There are a few counts of this clone. The chain carries TRBV5-6 and TRBJ1-1; D is perhaps TRBD1 (6 bases). The ends were cut back, 6 bases at V and 7 bases at J, with 10 bases in the middle. Germline-derived CDR1 and CDR2 are SGHDT and YYEEEE. The CDR3 sequence is 11 residues long. The chain's CDR3 is CASTGGHEAFF. CDR3 DNA: TGTGCCAGCACGGGGGGACATGAAGCTTTCTTT.

This clone was detected only a few times. V is TRBV6-6 and J is TRBJ2-1, with 7 bases fitting TRBD2. The CDR3 runs to 15 residues. Germline V gene sequence: CDR1 MNHNY, CDR2 SVGAGI (reference sequence). Trimming removed 7 bases from V and 2 bases from J; junction bases left unmatched: 8. Written as DNA, the CDR3 is TGTGCCAGCAAACCCAGGACTAGAGCCTACAATGAGCAGTTCTTC. This codes for CASKPRTRAYNEQFF.

The rearrangement links TRBV6-1 to TRBJ1-2; a possible D gene is TRBD1 (6 bases). Trimming cost V 4 bases and J 2 bases, with 8 bases left between them. The germline CDR1 and CDR2 sequences are MNHNS and SASEGT. The CDR3 extends over 13 amino acids. The CDR3 DNA sequence: TGTGCCAGCAGTGCTGGACAGAACTATGGCTACACCTTC. Its protein is CASSAGQNYGYTF.

This chain uses TRBV5-1 with TRBJ2-7; 9 bases match TRBD1. CDR3 length: 14 amino acids. Germline CDR1 reads SGHRS; CDR2 reads YFSETQ. After removal of 4 bases from V and 5 bases from J, the junction contained 7 bases not matched to a gene. The CDR3 region is CASSGTGFINEQYF. In DNA, the CDR3 is TGCGCCAGCAGCGGGACAGGGTTTATCAACGAGCAGTACTTC. The whole variable domain, remainder taken from reference TRBV5-1 and TRBJ2-7, is KAGVTQTPRYLIKTRGQQVTLSCSPISGHRSVSWYQQTPGQGLQFLFEYFSETQRNKGNFPGRFSGRQFSNSRSEMNVSTLELGDSALYLCASSGTGFINEQYFGPGTRLTVT.

The CDR3 DNA sequence: TGTGCCAGCAGCTTAGAACCAGCGGGCCCTAATGAGCAGTTCTTC. It encodes CASSLEPAGPNEQFF. This chain links TRBV7-2 with TRBJ2-1; perhaps TRBD2 as D (6 bases). CDR3 size: 15 residues. The germline V gene encodes CDR1 SGHTA and CDR2 FQGNSA. V was clipped by 1 base and J by 7 bases, with 14 bases between them.

The chain uses TRBV6-1 and TRBJ1-4; D unclear. The V gene's germline CDR1 is MNHNS and CDR2 SASEGT. This CDR3 comprises 14 residues. V lost 6 bases, J lost 5 bases, and 13 bases lay in between. CDR3 nucleotide sequence: TGTGCCAGCAGCGAAAAAGAGGAAAATGAAAAACTGTTTTTT. Residues: CASSEKEENEKLFF.

This clone occurred a few times. This chain links TRBV7-2 with TRBJ2-7; the D gene is possibly TRBD2 (6 bases). This CDR3 spans 13 amino acids. Germline assignment: CDR1 SGHTA and CDR2 FQGNSA. Trimming took off 1 base at V and 7 bases at J, with 11 bases between the two ends. The CDR3 DNA sequence: TGTGCCAGCAGCTTAGGGGGGGTTCGGGAGCAGTACTTC. This gives the protein CASSLGGVREQYF. The full variable domain, with the rest looked up from reference TRBV7-2 and TRBJ2-7, is GAGVSQSPSNKVTEKGKDVELRCDPISGHTALYWYRQSLGQGLEFLIYFQGNSAPDKSGLPSDRFSAERTGGSVSTLTIQRTQQEDSAVYLCASSLGGVREQYFGPGTRLTVT.

This clone has just a few counts. The chain is built from TRBV4-2 and TRBJ1-4, with D perhaps matching TRBD1 (5 bases). Per germline, CDR1 LGHNA and CDR2 YNFKEQ. V lost 0 bases and J lost 4, with 24 bases in between. The CDR3 length is 20 residues. CDR3 in amino acids: CASSQDFVFAGRTHNEKLFF. CDR3 bases: TGTGCCAGCAGCCAAGATTTCGTTTTTGCGGGACGGACACATAATGAAAAACTGTTTTTT.

In regard to this clone: This CDR3 is also generated by other DNA sequences in the sample. The chain joins TRBV27 to TRBJ2-7; TRBD2 is a possible D gene (6 bases). Germline V lookup: CDR1 MNHEY, CDR2 SMNVEV (reference sequence). The CDR3 loop spans 13 amino acids. Trimming removed 5 bases from V and 4 bases from J, with 12 bases in between. CDR3 nucleotides: TGTGCCAGCAGTCTTCGGGGAGGATACGAGCAGTACTTC. Translation: CASSLRGGYEQYF.

J is TRBJ2-1 and V is TRBV5-1, with 8 bases aligning to TRBD2. Germline V gene lookup returns CDR1 SGHRS and CDR2 YFSETQ. This CDR3 has 13 residues. V shed 7 bases and J 8 bases; nucleotides not matched to a gene: 8. Here the CDR3 reads CASGTSISDEQFF. Here the CDR3 DNA reads TGCGCCAGCGGGACTAGTATAAGTGATGAGCAGTTCTTC.

This chain connects TRBV5-1 to TRBJ2-3, with a weak D call TRBD1 (6 bases). CDR1 and CDR2 from the germline V gene are SGHRS and YFSETQ. CDR3 length equals 13 residues. The germline V and J ends were trimmed by 0 bases and 6 bases, with 8 bases remaining between them. CDR3 region: CASSLGQGDTQYF. In nucleotides, the CDR3 is TGCGCCAGCAGCTTGGGGCAGGGGGATACGCAGTATTTT.

This clone was detected only a few times. This sequence joins TRBV5-1 and TRBJ1-2; 8 nucleotides line up with TRBD1. The CDR3 extends over 19 amino acids. V lost 0 bases, J lost 1 base, and 14 bases stayed unmatched. The germline V gene encodes CDR1 SGHRS and CDR2 YFSETQ. The CDR3 coding sequence is TGCGCCAGCAGCTTGGCAGGGGGCTATAGGGAACGTGGTAACTATGGCTACACCTTC. Its translation is CASSLAGGYRERGNYGYTF. The variable domain in full, with the rest retrieved from reference TRBV5-1 and TRBJ1-2, is KAGVTQTPRYLIKTRGQQVTLSCSPISGHRSVSWYQQTPGQGLQFLFEYFSETQRNKGNFPGRFSGRQFSNSRSEMNVSTLELGDSALYLCASSLAGGYRERGNYGYTFGSGTRLTVV.

The chain employs TRBV30 and TRBJ2-7, with a weak D call TRBD2 (6 bases). The V gene lost 5 bases and the J gene lost 6 bases, with 20 bases spanning the gap. The germline CDR1 and CDR2 sequences are GTSNPN and SVGIG (reference sequence). This CDR3 spans 14 amino acids. For the CDR3, the DNA is TGTGCCTGGCGTCGACTAGAAACCTCGGGCGAGCAGTACTTC. It is translated as CAWRRLETSGEQYF. Looking up the rest from reference TRBV30 and TRBJ2-7 gives the full variable domain: SQTIHQWPATLVQPVGSPLSLECTVEGTSNPNLYWYRQAAGRGLQLLFYSVGIGQISSEVPQNLSASRPQDRQFILSSKKLLLSDSGFYLCAWRRLETSGEQYFGPGTRLTVT.